The 28 T cell receptor beta chains given below trace back to one sample, sequenced in a study of human thymus T cells. The study used thymus tissue resected during corrective heart surgery. Sequencing was performed with immunoSEQ multiplex PCR; in TCRdb, only in-frame clones are kept and a portion is missing. The table has under 150,000 clones, over 85% seen once; the top ten hold around 0.025%. The sample taken for sequencing was thymus tissue. These receptors were collected from a boy younger than two with a congenital heart defect but otherwise immunologically healthy.

The rearrangement links TRBV30 to TRBJ2-1, with 7 bases lining up with TRBD1. The CDR3 runs 16 residues. CDR1 and CDR2 (germline): GTSNPN, SVGIG (reference sequence). After removal of 3 bases from V and 5 bases from J, the junction contained 13 bases not matched to a gene. The CDR3 loop is CAWRPPRTGKNNEQFF. Written as DNA, the CDR3 is TGTGCCTGGAGACCCCCCCGGACAGGTAAAAACAATGAGCAGTTCTTC.

The genes are TRBV28 and TRBJ1-1, with D possibly being TRBD1 (6 bases). V was shortened by 3 bases and J by 7 bases, with 18 bases between the two germline ends. Germline assignment: CDR1 MDHEN and CDR2 SYDVKM. The CDR3 runs to 15 residues. The CDR3 bases are TGTGCCAGCAGTTTTATAGATCAGGGGCGCGATGAAGCTTTCTTT. Protein sequence: CASSFIDQGRDEAFF.

The chain combines TRBV11-2 with TRBJ2-3; either TRBD1 or TRBD2 may fit D (5 bases each). CDR3 length equals 17 residues. The V end was cut by 5 bases, the J end by 0 bases, with 18 bases between. The germline V gene has CDR1 SGHAT and CDR2 FQNNGV. The DNA for the CDR3 is TGTGCCAGCAGCCACGCCGTGAGGGGTCCTAGCACAGATACGCAGTATTTT. The encoded protein is CASSHAVRGPSTDTQYF. Together with reference TRBV11-2 and TRBJ2-3, the CDR3 gives the full variable domain: EAGVAQSPRYKIIEKRQSVAFWCNPISGHATLYWYQQILGQGPKLLIQFQNNGVVDDSQLPKDRFSAERLKGVDSTLKIQPAKLEDSAVYLCASSHAVRGPSTDTQYFGPGTRLTVL.

This sequence joins TRBV7-2 and TRBJ2-1, with 14 positions matching TRBD2. Germline V gives CDR1 SGHTA, CDR2 FQGNSA. V lost 5 bases to trimming and J lost 0 bases; unmatched junction nucleotides: 3. The CDR3 covers 17 residues. CDR3 loop: CASSQTSGGASYNEQFF. Written as DNA, the CDR3 is TGTGCCAGCAGCCAGACTAGCGGGGGGGCCTCCTACAATGAGCAGTTCTTC.

This chain links TRBV4-1 with TRBJ2-7, with 12 nucleotides matching TRBD2. V lost 2 bases, J lost 5 bases, and 13 bases stayed unmatched. Germline assignment: CDR1 MGHRA and CDR2 YSYEKL. CDR3 length: 18 amino acids. This CDR3 is CASSQYRLAGALGDEQYF. The CDR3, as DNA: TGCGCCAGCAGCCAATACAGACTAGCGGGGGCCCTAGGGGACGAGCAGTACTTC.

This chain links TRBV9 with TRBJ2-2; D remains unclear. There are 12 residues in the CDR3. The germline V gene encodes CDR1 SGDLS and CDR2 YYNGEE. V was clipped by 2 bases and J by 4 bases, with 3 bases between them. The CDR3 loop reads CASSVRTGELFF. The CDR3 DNA reads TGTGCCAGCAGCGTCCGCACCGGGGAGCTGTTTTTT.

This chain uses TRBV27 with TRBJ2-3; 11 positions agree with TRBD2. The CDR3 runs 16 residues. Germline CDR1 is MNHEY and CDR2 is SMNVEV (reference sequence). The junction had 9 bases not matched to a gene; V was cut back by 2 bases and J by 8 bases. The CDR3 here is CASSLGSGGAIGTQYF. In DNA, the CDR3 is TGTGCCAGCAGTTTAGGTAGCGGGGGGGCGATAGGTACGCAGTATTTT.

The chain carries TRBV7-6 and TRBJ1-5; the D is unclear. Germline-derived CDR1 and CDR2 are SGHVS and FNYEAQ. V shed 5 bases and J shed 0 bases, with 5 bases lying between them. This CDR3 comprises 13 residues. CDR3 nucleotides: TGTGCCAGCAGCCGGAGTAGCAATCAGCCCCAGCATTTT. It is translated as CASSRSSNQPQHF. Complete variable domain (other parts from reference TRBV7-6 and TRBJ1-5): GAGVSQSPRYKVTKRGQDVALRCDPISGHVSLYWYRQALGQGPEFLTYFNYEAQQDKSGLPNDRFSAERPEGSISTLTIQRTEQRDSAMYRCASSRSSNQPQHFGDGTRLSIL.

This clone appeared once. The chain uses TRBV6-1 and TRBJ1-2; D gene ambiguous. Trimming pared 4 bases from V and 13 bases from J, leaving 10 bases between. CDR3 length: 10 amino acids. Germline V gene lookup returns CDR1 MNHNS and CDR2 SASEGT. In DNA, the CDR3 is TGTGCCAGCAGTGGTCAAGACGCCACCTTC. Encoded protein: CASSGQDATF.

The chain employs TRBV28 and TRBJ1-4; D may be TRBD1 (5 bases). Deletions cut 6 bases from V and 0 bases from J, with 17 bases between. CDR1 and CDR2 from the germline V gene are MDHEN and SYDVKM. The length of the CDR3 is 17 residues. The CDR3 loop is CASSGSGDLATNEKLFF. The CDR3 nucleotides are TGTGCCAGCAGCGGTTCGGGGGACCTTGCAACTAATGAAAAACTGTTTTTT.

The rearrangement links TRBV27 to TRBJ1-1, with TRBD1 as a possible D gene (5 bases). Trimming removed 1 base from V and 10 bases from J, with 13 bases in between. Germline assignment: CDR1 MNHEY and CDR2 SMNVEV (reference sequence). This CDR3 has 13 amino acids. The CDR3 is CASSLYPGEGAFF. CDR3 coding DNA: TGTGCCAGCAGTTTATATCCGGGGGAGGGAGCTTTCTTT.

In its sample, this clone was seen once. The DNA of the CDR3 is TGTGCCTGGAGTGCAGACAGGGGACTCCCCTATGGCTACACCTTC. Its translation: CAWSADRGLPYGYTF. V and J are TRBV30 and TRBJ1-2, with 8 positions matching TRBD1. This CDR3 has 15 amino acids. Germline V gene lookup returns CDR1 GTSNPN and CDR2 SVGIG (reference sequence). V trimming: 1 base; J trimming: 4 bases; junction bases outside the gene matches: 8.

The V call is TRBV7-2, the J call TRBJ1-1; tentatively, D is TRBD1 (6 bases). Germline assignment: CDR1 SGHTA and CDR2 FQGNSA. The germline V and J ends were trimmed by 0 bases and 1 base, with 15 bases remaining between them. This CDR3 has 17 residues. The CDR3 sequence: CASSLAVDGGPNTEAFF. For the CDR3, the DNA is TGTGCCAGCAGCTTAGCTGTTGATGGGGGCCCGAACACTGAAGCTTTCTTT. Looking up the rest from reference TRBV7-2 and TRBJ1-1 gives the full variable domain: GAGVSQSPSNKVTEKGKDVELRCDPISGHTALYWYRQSLGQGLEFLIYFQGNSAPDKSGLPSDRFSAERTGGSVSTLTIQRTQQEDSAVYLCASSLAVDGGPNTEAFFGQGTRLTVV.

V and J are TRBV6-5 and TRBJ1-2, with TRBD1 matching over 7 bases. The V segment lost 6 bases and the J segment 5 bases; nucleotides outside the gene matches: 12. The CDR3 runs to 15 residues. Germline V gene sequence: CDR1 MNHEY, CDR2 SVGAGI. CDR3 coding DNA: TGTGCCAGCAGCGATATGACAGGGCTGAGATATGGCTACACCTTC. This sequence encodes CASSDMTGLRYGYTF.

Only a few counts were recorded for this clone. The chain combines TRBV7-9 with TRBJ1-1; D remains unclear. This CDR3 spans 12 amino acids. Germline values: CDR1 SEHNR, CDR2 FQNEAQ (reference sequence). Trimming pared 7 bases from V and 2 bases from J, leaving 8 bases between. CDR3 residues: CASKYRNTEAFF. The CDR3 DNA is TGTGCCAGCAAGTACAGAAACACTGAAGCTTTCTTT. Full variable domain (outside the CDR3, taken from reference TRBV7-9 and TRBJ1-1): DTGVSQNPRHKITKRGQNVTFRCDPISEHNRLYWYRQTLGQGPEFLTYFQNEAQLEKSRLLSDRFSAERPKGSFSTLEIQRTEQGDSAMYLCASKYRNTEAFFGQGTRLTVV.

CDR3 amino acids: CASSLAGGPSTDTQYF. The DNA of the CDR3 is TGTGCCAGCAGCTTAGCAGGGGGCCCTAGCACAGATACGCAGTATTTT. The rearrangement uses TRBV7-2 and TRBJ2-3; TRBD1 matches 7 bases. This CDR3 contains 16 residues. Germline CDR1 SGHTA, CDR2 FQGNSA. Trimming removed 0 bases from V and 0 bases from J; junction bases left unmatched: 3.

The chain combines TRBV28 with TRBJ1-3, with D possibly matching TRBD1 (5 bases). Germline assignment: CDR1 MDHEN and CDR2 SYDVKM. The ends were cut back, 6 bases at V and 4 bases at J, with 13 bases in the middle. The length of the CDR3 is 14 residues. CDR3 coding DNA: TGTGCCAGCAGGGCCCGGGGGACCGGAAACACCATATATTTT. Translating it yields CASRARGTGNTIYF.

The gene calls are TRBV2 and TRBJ2-1; D gene uncertain. CDR1 is SNHLY, CDR2 FYNNEI, per germline. The V gene lost 3 bases and the J gene lost 5 bases, with 8 bases spanning the gap. The CDR3 runs to 13 residues. This CDR3 reads CASSELRNNEQFF. The CDR3 DNA reads TGTGCCAGCAGTGAGTTGAGAAACAATGAGCAGTTCTTC.

The chain is built from TRBV7-9 and TRBJ2-7, with a weak D call TRBD2 (5 bases). Trimming shortened V by 1 base and J by 0 bases, and 13 bases separated the two germline ends. There are 16 residues in the CDR3. Germline V gene lookup returns CDR1 SEHNR and CDR2 FQNEAQ (reference sequence). This CDR3 reads CASSLVWEGSSYEQYF. The CDR3 region has the DNA TGTGCCAGCAGCTTAGTTTGGGAAGGGAGCTCCTACGAGCAGTACTTC.

The chain's CDR3 is CASSLNRVGGTEAFF. In DNA form, the CDR3 reads TGTGCCAGCAGCCTTAATAGGGTGGGGGGCACTGAAGCTTTCTTT. This chain links TRBV5-4 with TRBJ1-1, with D possibly being TRBD1 (5 bases). The CDR3 runs 15 residues. V lost 4 bases and J 4 bases, leaving 17 bases between the germline ends. Germline V lookup: CDR1 SGHNT, CDR2 YYREEE (reference sequence).

V and J are TRBV5-6 and TRBJ1-1; no clear D. Germline loops: CDR1 SGHDT, CDR2 YYEEEE. The CDR3 loop spans 14 amino acids. V gave up 2 bases and J gave up 0 bases, with 8 bases separating them. The CDR3 bases are TGTGCCAGCAGCTTAGGGCCCTTGAACACTGAAGCTTTCTTT. Translated, it gives CASSLGPLNTEAFF. The full variable domain, its missing parts supplied by reference TRBV5-6 and TRBJ1-1, is DAGVTQSPTHLIKTRGQQVTLRCSPKSGHDTVSWYQQALGQGPQFIFQYYEEEERQRGNFPDRFSGHQFPNYSSELNVNALLLGDSALYLCASSLGPLNTEAFFGQGTRLTVV.

In its sample, this clone was seen once. The chain has TRBV4-2 and TRBJ1-4; TRBD1 agrees at 8 bases. V trimming: 1 base; J trimming: 8 bases; junction bases outside the gene matches: 18. CDR1 and CDR2 from the germline V gene are LGHNA and YNFKEQ. This CDR3 region has 19 residues. The CDR3 region is CASSQGGQVQGPQSEKLFF. CDR3 DNA sequence: TGTGCCAGCAGCCAAGGGGGACAGGTACAAGGGCCCCAATCCGAAAAACTGTTTTTT.

The chain combines TRBV21-1 with TRBJ1-6; the D segment call TRBD1 is taken from the table without a DNA check. TRBV21-1 is described as a pseudogene. The CDR3 has 16 residues. CDR3 DNA sequence: TGTGCCAGCAGCTGCCGGGACAGCATATATAATTCACCCCTCCACTTT. It yields the protein CASSCRDSIYNSPLHF.

This clone was picked up a small number of times. DNA of the CDR3: TGTGCCTGGGGAGGGGATGGGAACACTGAAGCTTTCTTT. This sequence encodes CAWGGDGNTEAFF. V is TRBV30 and J is TRBJ1-1; D is perhaps TRBD1 (5 bases). CDR1 is GTSNPN, CDR2 SVGIG, per germline (reference sequence). The ends were cut back, 5 bases at V and 1 base at J, with 11 bases in the middle. The CDR3 contains 13 residues.

CDR3 amino acids: CAWSGKWGNQAFF. The CDR3, as DNA: TGTGCCTGGAGTGGAAAGTGGGGAAATCAAGCTTTCTTT. V is TRBV30 and J is TRBJ1-1, with D hard to call. Per the germline V gene, CDR1 is GTSNPN and CDR2 is SVGIG (reference sequence). This CDR3 spans 13 amino acids. Trimming left V 1 base short and J 9 bases short, with 15 bases between.

The genes are TRBV29-1 and TRBJ2-7; D possibly uses TRBD1 or TRBD2 (5 bases each). Germline V CDR1 and CDR2: SQVTM, ANQGSEA. V was clipped by 4 bases and J by 5 bases, with 18 bases between them. This CDR3 has 14 residues. For the CDR3, the DNA is TGCAGCGTTGCCGGGACCGTAAGGGGTGACGAGCAGTACTTC. The encoded protein is CSVAGTVRGDEQYF.

This chain links TRBV19 with TRBJ2-3; 11 nucleotides align to TRBD2. The length of the CDR3 is 16 residues. Germline V gene sequence: CDR1 LNHDA, CDR2 SQIVND (reference sequence). V was pared by 5 bases and J by 2 bases, with 6 bases of the junction left unmatched. Here the CDR3 DNA reads TGTGCCAGTAGTTCAGGACTAGCGGGCGTCACAGATACGCAGTATTTT. It codes for CASSSGLAGVTDTQYF.

The chain uses TRBV19 and TRBJ2-1; no reliable D call. In germline, CDR1 is LNHDA, CDR2 SQIVND (reference sequence). The CDR3 length is 12 residues. The ends were cut back, 6 bases at V and 7 bases at J, with 10 bases in the middle. CDR3 sequence reads: CASSKVINEQFF. The CDR3 DNA sequence: TGTGCCAGTAGCAAAGTGATTAATGAGCAGTTCTTC. The full variable domain, in which reference TRBV19 and TRBJ2-1 provide the parts outside the CDR3, is DGGITQSPKYLFRKEGQNVTLSCEQNLNHDAMYWYRQDPGQGLRLIYYSQIVNDFQKGDIAEGYSVSREKKESFPLTVTSAQKNPTAFYLCASSKVINEQFFGPGTRLTVL.